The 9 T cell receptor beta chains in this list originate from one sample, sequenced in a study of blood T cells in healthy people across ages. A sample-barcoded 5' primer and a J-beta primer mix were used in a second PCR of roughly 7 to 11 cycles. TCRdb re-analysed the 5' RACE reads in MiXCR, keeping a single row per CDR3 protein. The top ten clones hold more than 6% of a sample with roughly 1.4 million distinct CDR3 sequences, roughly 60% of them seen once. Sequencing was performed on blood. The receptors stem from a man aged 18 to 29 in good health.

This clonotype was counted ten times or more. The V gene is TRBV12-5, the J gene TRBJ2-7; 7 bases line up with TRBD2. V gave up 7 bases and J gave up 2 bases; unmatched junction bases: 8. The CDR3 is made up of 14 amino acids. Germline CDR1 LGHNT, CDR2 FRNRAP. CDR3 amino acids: CASVLAGTTYEQYF. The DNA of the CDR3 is TGTGCTAGTGTCTTAGCGGGTACTACCTACGAGCAGTACTTC.

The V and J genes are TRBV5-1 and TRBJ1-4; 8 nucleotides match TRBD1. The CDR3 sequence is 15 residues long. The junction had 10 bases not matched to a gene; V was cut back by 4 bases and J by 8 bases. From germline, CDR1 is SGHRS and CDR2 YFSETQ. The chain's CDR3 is CASSPGDRLREKLFF. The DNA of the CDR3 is TGCGCCAGCAGCCCGGGGGACAGGTTAAGGGAAAAACTGTTTTTT.

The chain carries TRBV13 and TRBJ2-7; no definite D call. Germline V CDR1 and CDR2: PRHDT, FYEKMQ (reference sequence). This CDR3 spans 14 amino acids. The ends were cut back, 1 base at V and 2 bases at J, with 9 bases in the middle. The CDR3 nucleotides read TGTGCCAGCAGCTTAGCTACGACCCCCTACGAGCAGTACTTC. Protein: CASSLATTPYEQYF.

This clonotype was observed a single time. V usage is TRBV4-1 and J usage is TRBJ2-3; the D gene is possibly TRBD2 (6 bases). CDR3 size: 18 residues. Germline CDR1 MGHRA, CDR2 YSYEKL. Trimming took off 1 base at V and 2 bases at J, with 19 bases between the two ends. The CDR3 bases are TGCGCCAGCAGCCAAGCACCCGCCGGACTAATTGCCACAGATACGCAGTATTTT. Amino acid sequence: CASSQAPAGLIATDTQYF.

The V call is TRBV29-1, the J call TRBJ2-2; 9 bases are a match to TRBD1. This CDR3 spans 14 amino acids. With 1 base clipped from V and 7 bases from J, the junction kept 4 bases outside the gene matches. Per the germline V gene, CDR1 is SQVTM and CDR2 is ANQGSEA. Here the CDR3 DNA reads TGCAGCGTTGAAGGGACAGGGGATGGCGGGGAGCTGTTTTTT. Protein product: CSVEGTGDGGELFF.

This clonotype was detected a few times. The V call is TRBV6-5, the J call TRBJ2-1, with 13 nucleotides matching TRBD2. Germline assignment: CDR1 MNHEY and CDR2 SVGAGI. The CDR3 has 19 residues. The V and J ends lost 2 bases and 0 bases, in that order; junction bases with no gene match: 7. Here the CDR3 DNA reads TGTGCCAGCAGTTACCCTACTAGCGGGGGGGCCTCCTCCTACAATGAGCAGTTCTTC. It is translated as CASSYPTSGGASSYNEQFF.

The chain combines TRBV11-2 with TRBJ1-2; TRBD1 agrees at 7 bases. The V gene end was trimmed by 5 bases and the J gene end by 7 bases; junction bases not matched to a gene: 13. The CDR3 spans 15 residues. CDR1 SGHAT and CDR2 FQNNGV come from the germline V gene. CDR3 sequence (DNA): TGTGCCAGCAGCCCACTACCGGGACAGTCGGCTGGCTACACCTTC. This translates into CASSPLPGQSAGYTF. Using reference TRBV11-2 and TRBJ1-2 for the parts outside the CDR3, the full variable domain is EAGVAQSPRYKIIEKRQSVAFWCNPISGHATLYWYQQILGQGPKLLIQFQNNGVVDDSQLPKDRFSAERLKGVDSTLKIQPAKLEDSAVYLCASSPLPGQSAGYTFGSGTRLTVV.

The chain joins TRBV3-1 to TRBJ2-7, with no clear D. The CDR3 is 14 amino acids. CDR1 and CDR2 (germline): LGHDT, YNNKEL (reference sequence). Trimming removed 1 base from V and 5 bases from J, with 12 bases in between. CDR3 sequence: CASSQGRYVDEQYF. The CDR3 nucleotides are TGTGCCAGCAGCCAAGGGCGCTATGTGGACGAGCAGTACTTC.

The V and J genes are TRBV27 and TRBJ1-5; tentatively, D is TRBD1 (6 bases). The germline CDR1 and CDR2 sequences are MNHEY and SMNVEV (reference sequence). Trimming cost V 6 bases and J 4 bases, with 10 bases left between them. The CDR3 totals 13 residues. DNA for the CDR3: TGTGCCAGCAGCGCCCAGGGGAATCAGCCCCAGCATTTT. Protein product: CASSAQGNQPQHF.